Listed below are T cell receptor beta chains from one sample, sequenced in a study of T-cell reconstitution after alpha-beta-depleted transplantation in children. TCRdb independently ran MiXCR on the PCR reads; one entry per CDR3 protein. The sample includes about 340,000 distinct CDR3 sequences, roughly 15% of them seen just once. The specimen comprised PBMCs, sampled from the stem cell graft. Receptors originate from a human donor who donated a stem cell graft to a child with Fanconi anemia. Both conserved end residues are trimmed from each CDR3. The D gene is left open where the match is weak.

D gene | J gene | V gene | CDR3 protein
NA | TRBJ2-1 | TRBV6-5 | ASSLLDRNEQF
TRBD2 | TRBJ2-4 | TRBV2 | ASSRTSRNSLNIQY
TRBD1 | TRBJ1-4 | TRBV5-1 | ASSIQGQGSNEKLF
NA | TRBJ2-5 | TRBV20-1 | SARVSGSQETQY
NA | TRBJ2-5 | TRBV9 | ASSVGGYQETQY
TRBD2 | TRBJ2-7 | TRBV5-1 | ASSSMAGTSYTEQY
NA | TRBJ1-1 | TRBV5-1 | ASSPGGGSTEAF
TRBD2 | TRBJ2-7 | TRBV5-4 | ASSWTSGGAYEQY
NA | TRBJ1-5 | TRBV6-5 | ASRRSGVNQPQH
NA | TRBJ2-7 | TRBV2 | ASSERGDQGEQY
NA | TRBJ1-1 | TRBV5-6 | ASSFGQNFDEAF
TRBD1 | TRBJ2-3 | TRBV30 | ARRDRGQDTQY
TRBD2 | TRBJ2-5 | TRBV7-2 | ANAPGGSGGAKTQY
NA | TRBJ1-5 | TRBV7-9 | ASSPEGSQPQH
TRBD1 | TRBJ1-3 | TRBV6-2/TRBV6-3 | ASSYHTGTGASSSGNTIY
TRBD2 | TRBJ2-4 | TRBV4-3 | ASSQDPSGGVPY
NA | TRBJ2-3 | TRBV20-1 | SAQDHLGTDTQY
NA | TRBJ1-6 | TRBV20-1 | SARLPGRNSPLH
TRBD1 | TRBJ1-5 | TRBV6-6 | ASSPGGGPQH
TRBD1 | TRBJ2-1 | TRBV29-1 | SVNGQGMDEQF
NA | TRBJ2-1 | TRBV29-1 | SVEVEGLPYNEQF
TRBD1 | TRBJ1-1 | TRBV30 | AWSVVQGGTEAF
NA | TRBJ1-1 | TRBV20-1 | SARGGSVNTEAF
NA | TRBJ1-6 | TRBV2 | ASSGTERNSPLH
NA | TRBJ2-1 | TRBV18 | ASSSSHEQF
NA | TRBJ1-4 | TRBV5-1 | ASSSGATNEKLF
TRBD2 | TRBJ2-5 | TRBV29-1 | SVEKGLAGDPGETQY
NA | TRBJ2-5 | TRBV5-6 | ASSLGGIQETQY
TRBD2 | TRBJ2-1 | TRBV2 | ASRLAGANNEQF
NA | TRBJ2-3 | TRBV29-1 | SVVTGGDTQY
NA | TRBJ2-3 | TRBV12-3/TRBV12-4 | ASSRPRIDTQY
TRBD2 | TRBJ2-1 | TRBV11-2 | ASSLTSGAGPYNEQF
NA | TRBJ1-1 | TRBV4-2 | ASSQDMWGRNTEAF
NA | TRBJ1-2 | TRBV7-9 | ASSYTSYGYT